Included here is one T cell receptor (beta chain) sequence, with context. Per the original data handling: Estimated nucleated cell counts came from reference gene primer amplification. Assay used: immunoSEQ multiplex PCR; TCRdb lists only in-frame clones, some missing. Clonal size and the V and J genes are those of that table, whereas D and trimming came from the DNA. The data contain about 94,000 clones, under 90% of them singletons. From germline, CDR1 is DFQATT and CDR2 SNEGSKA (reference sequence). This CDR3 spans 17 amino acids. With 3 bases clipped from V and 6 bases from J, the junction kept 13 bases outside the gene matches. These data belong to a study of blood T cell repertoires in COVID-19. About the research overall: Donors in the United States, Italy and Spain gave samples during acute or convalescent COVID-19. PBMCs, B-cell-depleted T cells, or T cells were the source of the cDNA or gDNA that made up the material.

The TCR sequence derives from a human donor in a cohort sampled during active COVID-19. Sequenced material: peripheral blood. The rearrangement links TRBV20-1 to TRBJ2-7; 14 nucleotides align to TRBD2. As DNA, the CDR3 is TGCAGTGCTAGTAATCCCCCCCAGACTAGCGGGAGGGGCGAGCAGTACTTC. It yields the protein CSASNPPQTSGRGEQYF.